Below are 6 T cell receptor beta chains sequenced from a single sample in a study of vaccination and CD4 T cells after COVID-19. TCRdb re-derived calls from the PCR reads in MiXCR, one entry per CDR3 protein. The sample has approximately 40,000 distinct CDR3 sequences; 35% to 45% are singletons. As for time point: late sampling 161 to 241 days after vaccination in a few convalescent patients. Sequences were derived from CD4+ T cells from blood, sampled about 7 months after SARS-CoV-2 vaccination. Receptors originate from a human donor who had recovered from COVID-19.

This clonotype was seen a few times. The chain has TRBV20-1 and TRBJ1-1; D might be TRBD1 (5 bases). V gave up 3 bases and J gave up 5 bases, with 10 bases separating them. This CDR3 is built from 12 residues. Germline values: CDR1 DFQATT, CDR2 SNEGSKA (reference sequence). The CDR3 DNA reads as TGCAGTGCTAGTATTGGGGGAACTGAAGCTTTCTTT. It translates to CSASIGGTEAFF.

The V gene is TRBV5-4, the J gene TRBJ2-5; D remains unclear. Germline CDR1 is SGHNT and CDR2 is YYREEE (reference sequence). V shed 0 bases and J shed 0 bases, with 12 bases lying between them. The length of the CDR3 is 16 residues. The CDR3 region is CASSLGSFRYQETQYF. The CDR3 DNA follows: TGTGCCAGCAGCTTGGGGAGCTTTAGGTACCAAGAGACCCAGTACTTC. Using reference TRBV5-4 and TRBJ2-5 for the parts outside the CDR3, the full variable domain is ETGVTQSPTHLIKTRGQQVTLRCSSQSGHNTVSWYQQALGQGPQFIFQYYREEENGRGNFPPRFSGLQFPNYSSELNVNALELDDSALYLCASSLGSFRYQETQYFGPGTRLLVL.

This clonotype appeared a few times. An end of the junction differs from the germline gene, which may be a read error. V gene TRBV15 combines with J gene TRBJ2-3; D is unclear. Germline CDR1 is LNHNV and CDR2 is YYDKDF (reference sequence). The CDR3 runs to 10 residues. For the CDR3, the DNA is TGTGCCACCAGCAAAGATACGCAGTATTTT. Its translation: CATSKDTQYF.

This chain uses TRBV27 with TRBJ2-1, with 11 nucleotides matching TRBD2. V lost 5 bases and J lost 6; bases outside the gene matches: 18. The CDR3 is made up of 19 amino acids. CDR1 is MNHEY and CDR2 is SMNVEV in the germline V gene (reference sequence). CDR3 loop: CASSTRLAGSGLGLNEQFF. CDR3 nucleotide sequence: TGTGCCAGCAGTACCCGACTAGCGGGGAGTGGTCTGGGTCTCAATGAGCAGTTCTTC.

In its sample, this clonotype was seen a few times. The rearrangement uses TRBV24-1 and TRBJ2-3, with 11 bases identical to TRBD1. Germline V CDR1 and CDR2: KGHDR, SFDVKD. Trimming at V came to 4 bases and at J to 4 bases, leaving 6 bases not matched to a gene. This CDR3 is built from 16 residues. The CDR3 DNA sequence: TGTGCCACCAGTGACCCCGGGACAGGGGGACCAGATACGCAGTATTTT. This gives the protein CATSDPGTGGPDTQYF.

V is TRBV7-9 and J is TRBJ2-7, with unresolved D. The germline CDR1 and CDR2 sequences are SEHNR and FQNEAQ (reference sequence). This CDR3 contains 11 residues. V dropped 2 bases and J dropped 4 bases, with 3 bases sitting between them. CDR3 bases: TGTGCCAGCAGCTTAAATTACGAGCAGTACTTC. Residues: CASSLNYEQYF. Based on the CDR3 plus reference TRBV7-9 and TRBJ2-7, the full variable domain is DTGVSQNPRHKITKRGQNVTFRCDPISEHNRLYWYRQTLGQGPEFLTYFQNEAQLEKSRLLSDRFSAERPKGSFSTLEIQRTEQGDSAMYLCASSLNYEQYFGPGTRLTVT.